This T cell receptor (beta chain) was recorded in a study of blood T cell repertoires in COVID-19 (dated by TCRdb to the early 2020s). About the study as a whole: The collaborator samples originated in the United States, Italy and Spain and spanned the acute and convalescent phases of COVID-19. The material from the prospective study consisted of cDNA or gDNA derived from T cells, B-cell-depleted T cells, or PBMCs. The sample metadata nearly always contained a de-identified subject ID, COVID-19 status, age in years and sex. Where available, HLA class I and class II types were taken from metadata supplied by the sample provider and were not determined by assay-based typing. Samples were obtained from the ongoing ImmuneRACE study (first 160 participants) and from over 1,000 subjects provided by 6 global collaborators. Subjects who had been exposed to COVID-19, were actively infected with it, or had recovered from it provided the deeply sampled blood TCRbeta repertoires that made up the dataset. The repertoires were released in a freely available public database meant as a resource for research on the immune response to SARS-CoV-2.

CDR1 is given as MNHNS and CDR2 as SASEGT, both from the germline V gene. Its CDR3 holds 18 amino acids, cysteine through phenylalanine. CDR3 DNA only is kept here, 54 bases in frame from base 1. Trimmed from V: 4 bases; trimmed from J: 0 bases; junction bases lacking a gene match: 10. In the case of this clone: Its antigen is still unknown. No per-base quality is available; no much larger clone lies one base away.

One collaborating source in Seattle enrolled patients during active infection and followed them longitudinally through the course of disease. Each collaborating institution followed its own protocols to collect whole blood in K2EDTA tubes. For TCRbeta analysis, collaborators shipped samples as frozen whole blood, isolated PBMCs, or DNA extracted from either of those sample types. TCRbeta CDR3 regions were amplified from genomic DNA using the immunoSEQ Assay, a bias-controlled multiplex PCR. Per the source publication's procedure: The number of nucleated cells in each sample was estimated from the amplification of reference gene primers within the assay. To quantify the absolute abundance of each unique TCRbeta CDR3 rearrangement, sequence reads were collapsed and filtered. For each sample, productive Simpson clonality was calculated as the square root of Simpson's diversity index over productive rearrangements. TCRdb provides this immuneACCESS table in a form limited to in-frame rearrangements. Some clones are lacking; in checked studies, under half of them reflect an unresolved V gene, and why the rest are absent is not known. V and J calls plus clone size are reproduced from that table; the DNA served to infer D and trimming. The sample has 180,000 or so clones on record, roughly nine tenths of them singletons. 10% to 11% of the sample is taken by the ten largest.

The full study reports these points: How much clinical and demographic metadata was included differed by source and by participant, and the metadata was provided uncurated.

The chain was built from TRBV6-1 and TRBJ1-3; 9 bases in the middle match TRBD1. The sequencing sample was made of peripheral blood. The sequence derives from an older woman with COVID-19, enrolled during active disease. The CDR3 protein sequence reads: CASSARTGDGLSGNTIYF. Here is the DNA: TGTGCCAGCAGTGCCAGGACAGGGGACGGTCTCTCTGGAAACACCATATATTTT.